One sample yielded the 31 T cell receptor beta chains listed below, sequenced in a study of shared clonotypes between healthy human individuals. Data came from immunoSEQ multiplex PCR; TCRdb stores just in-frame clones and leaves some out. This sample has over 750,000 clones; around 96% occur once, and the top ten carry under 0.25%. Positively selected for CCR7, the CD45RO-negative cells used as naive CD8 cells excluded terminally differentiated effector memory CD45RA+ cells. Sequenced material: naive CD8+ T cells sorted from blood. The origin of the receptors is a man aged 25 to 40 in good health.

This chain joins TRBV27 and TRBJ2-7; the D call may be TRBD1 or TRBD2 (5 bases each). This CDR3 spans 14 amino acids. The germline CDR1 and CDR2 sequences are MNHEY and SMNVEV (reference sequence). V was clipped by 3 bases and J by 2 bases, with 11 bases between them. CDR3 region: CASSFDRGAYEQYF. The CDR3 DNA reads TGTGCCAGCAGTTTCGATAGAGGGGCCTACGAGCAGTACTTC.

This chain connects TRBV12-2 to TRBJ2-4; the tabulated D call, TRBD2, remains unverified against the DNA. TRBV12-2 is noted as a pseudogene. This CDR3 contains 17 residues. The CDR3 here is CASRLLTSGRAKNIQYF. The CDR3 nucleotides read TGTGCAAGTCGCCTCTTGACTAGCGGGAGGGCCAAAAACATTCAGTACTTC.

The chain links TRBV12-5 to TRBJ1-1, with no clear D. CDR1 and CDR2 (germline): LGHNT, FRNRAP. The V end was cut by 1 base, the J end by 4 bases, with 10 bases between. The CDR3 is 14 amino acids. CDR3 protein: CASGLGIGLTEAFF. CDR3 DNA: TGTGCTAGTGGTTTGGGTATTGGCCTCACTGAAGCTTTCTTT.

V and J are TRBV4-3 and TRBJ1-2, with D possibly being TRBD1 (5 bases). CDR1 is LGHNA and CDR2 is YSLEER in the germline V gene. The germline V and J ends were trimmed by 4 bases and 8 bases, with 20 bases remaining between them. The CDR3 extends over 15 amino acids. CDR3 DNA sequence: TGCGCCAGCAGCCCCGGCCCCGGGACGCCTCTCGGCTACACCTTC. This translates into CASSPGPGTPLGYTF.

The chain employs TRBV11-2 and TRBJ2-1; no reliable D call. The CDR3 covers 15 residues. The germline V gene has CDR1 SGHAT and CDR2 FQNNGV. Trimming pared 5 bases from V and 0 bases from J, leaving 11 bases between. CDR3 sequence reads: CASSASASSYNEQFF. CDR3 DNA: TGTGCCAGCAGCGCCAGCGCAAGCTCCTACAATGAGCAGTTCTTC.

V is TRBV27 and J is TRBJ2-1; D may be TRBD2 (6 bases). The CDR3 consists of 14 residues. CDR1 and CDR2 from the germline V gene are MNHEY and SMNVEV (reference sequence). V was pared by 9 bases and J by 5 bases, with 17 bases between. The CDR3 bases are TGTGCCAGTGGAGGGTCCTTAAGCGACAATGAGCAGTTCTTC. This translates into CASGGSLSDNEQFF.

The J gene is TRBJ2-5, the V gene TRBV6-1, with D possibly TRBD1 on 6 matching bases. CDR1 MNHNS and CDR2 SASEGT come from the germline V gene. This CDR3 is 17 amino acids long. Trimming pared 2 bases from V and 2 bases from J, leaving 18 bases between. As DNA, the CDR3 is TGTGCCAGCAGTGAAACTTGGGTCAGGGGATATCAAGAGACCCAGTACTTC. Amino acids: CASSETWVRGYQETQYF.

The rearrangement joins TRBV7-6 to TRBJ2-5; 12 bases fit TRBD2. Germline CDR1 SGHVS, CDR2 FNYEAQ. This CDR3 region has 14 residues. Trimming took 3 bases from V and 4 from J; bases not matched to a gene: 0. CDR3 residues: CASSLTSGRETQYF. CDR3 in DNA: TGTGCCAGCAGCTTGACTAGCGGGAGAGAGACCCAGTACTTC.

At least ten counts were recorded for this clone. The chain recombines TRBV5-1 with TRBJ2-3; the D gene is possibly TRBD2 (5 bases). The V end lost 7 bases, the J end lost 4 bases, and 16 bases lay between the germline ends. The CDR3 is 14 residues long. CDR1 is SGHRS, CDR2 YFSETQ, per germline. CDR3 region: CASRQVGAADTQYF. The CDR3 DNA sequence: TGCGCCAGCCGCCAGGTGGGAGCCGCAGATACGCAGTATTTT.

The J gene is TRBJ1-2, the V gene TRBV27; D might be TRBD1 (6 bases). V was cut by 10 bases and J by 7 bases, with 13 bases left in between. The CDR3 spans 11 residues. Germline lookup yields CDR1 MNHEY and CDR2 SMNVEV (reference sequence). The CDR3 is CATGDQGGYTF. Here the CDR3 DNA reads TGTGCCACAGGGGACCAGGGTGGCTACACCTTC.

To note about this clone: Other DNA sequences in the sample encode the same CDR3. The J gene is TRBJ2-7, the V gene TRBV6-5; D possibly matches TRBD1 or TRBD2 (5 bases each). The V end was cut by 0 bases, the J end by 6 bases, with 9 bases between. Germline loops: CDR1 MNHEY, CDR2 SVGAGI. The CDR3 spans 13 residues. CDR3 coding DNA: TGTGCCAGCAGTTACTCGAGTGGGGGCGAGCAGTACTTC. Residues: CASSYSSGGEQYF.

The chain combines TRBV2 with TRBJ1-2; D perhaps matches TRBD1 (5 bases). Germline V gives CDR1 SNHLY, CDR2 FYNNEI. Trimming cost V 4 bases and J 6 bases, with 21 bases left between them. The CDR3 length is 16 residues. In DNA, the CDR3 is TGTGCCAGCAGTGGCTCCCCCGGGACGAGTCTCGATGGCTACACCTTC. It yields the protein CASSGSPGTSLDGYTF. Looking up the rest from reference TRBV2 and TRBJ1-2 gives the full variable domain: EPEVTQTPSHQVTQMGQEVILRCVPISNHLYFYWYRQILGQKVEFLVSFYNNEISEKSEIFDDQFSVERPDGSNFTLKIRSTKLEDSAMYFCASSGSPGTSLDGYTFGSGTRLTVV.

This chain connects TRBV6-1 to TRBJ2-1, with a weak D call TRBD1 (5 bases). The V gene lost 7 bases and the J gene lost 8 bases, with 9 bases spanning the gap. CDR1 MNHNS and CDR2 SASEGT come from the germline V gene. This CDR3 spans 11 amino acids. The CDR3 region is CASTWGDEQFF. The CDR3 DNA is TGTGCCAGCACCTGGGGCGATGAGCAGTTCTTC.

The rearrangement uses TRBV27 and TRBJ2-7; tentatively, D is TRBD2 (5 bases). Trimming cost V 5 bases and J 6 bases, with 11 bases left between them. Germline CDR1 is MNHEY and CDR2 is SMNVEV (reference sequence). This CDR3 has 12 amino acids. CDR3 sequence (DNA): TGTGCCAGCAGTATGATACTAGGCGAGCAGTACTTC. It codes for CASSMILGEQYF.

This sequence joins TRBV4-3 and TRBJ2-1, with a tentative D call TRBD2 (5 bases). CDR3 length: 13 residues. Per the germline V gene, CDR1 is LGHNA and CDR2 is YSLEER. Trimming stripped 5 bases from V and 2 bases from J, with 7 bases between. Written as DNA, the CDR3 is TGCGCCAGCAGCTTCGGGACCTACAATGAGCAGTTCTTC. Translated, it gives CASSFGTYNEQFF.

The chain links TRBV9 to TRBJ2-3; 9 bases align to TRBD2. Trimming at V came to 3 bases and at J to 0 bases, leaving 5 bases not matched to a gene. The CDR3 extends over 16 amino acids. Germline CDR1 is SGDLS and CDR2 is YYNGEE. This CDR3 reads CASSGRLAESTDTQYF. The CDR3 bases are TGTGCCAGCAGCGGACGACTAGCGGAAAGCACAGATACGCAGTATTTT.

The chain is built from TRBV11-2 and TRBJ2-1, with 16 nucleotides matching TRBD2. Germline V gene data show CDR1 as SGHAT and CDR2 as FQNNGV. This CDR3 contains 18 residues. The J segment lost 7 bases and the V segment lost 1 base, leaving 7 bases of the junction unmatched. The CDR3 region is CASSLAGTSGRAWNEQFF. The CDR3 coding sequence is TGTGCCAGCAGCTTAGCCGGGACTAGCGGGAGGGCCTGGAATGAGCAGTTCTTC. Combining the CDR3 with reference TRBV11-2 and TRBJ2-1 gives the whole variable domain EAGVAQSPRYKIIEKRQSVAFWCNPISGHATLYWYQQILGQGPKLLIQFQNNGVVDDSQLPKDRFSAERLKGVDSTLKIQPAKLEDSAVYLCASSLAGTSGRAWNEQFFGPGTRLTVL.

The chain links TRBV4-1 to TRBJ2-1; D remains ambiguous. The CDR3 is 12 amino acids. The germline CDR1 and CDR2 sequences are MGHRA and YSYEKL. V was cut by 1 base and J by 9 bases, with 7 bases left in between. CDR3 residues: CASSQGSREQFF. The CDR3 DNA sequence: TGCGCCAGCAGCCAAGGCTCTCGTGAGCAGTTCTTC.

The rearrangement joins TRBV5-6 to TRBJ1-2; TRBD1 matches at 7 bases. The CDR3 contains 17 residues. CDR1 and CDR2 (germline): SGHDT, YYEEEE. Trimming cost V 0 bases and J 0 bases; bases outside gene matches: 8. The chain's CDR3 is CASSLAAGDRANYGYTF. The CDR3 DNA reads as TGTGCCAGCAGCTTGGCCGCCGGGGACAGAGCTAACTATGGCTACACCTTC.

The V gene is TRBV7-3, the J gene TRBJ2-2; 9 bases align to TRBD2. Trimming removed 5 bases from V and 2 bases from J; junction bases left unmatched: 9. This CDR3 has 17 residues. CDR1 and CDR2 from the germline V gene are SGHTA and FQGTGA. CDR3 in amino acids: CASSPGLADLNTGELFF. CDR3 bases: TGTGCCAGCAGCCCGGGACTAGCCGACCTAAACACCGGGGAGCTGTTTTTT.

The chain has TRBV11-2 and TRBJ2-7; 11 bases match TRBD2. V lost 2 bases and J lost 4; bases outside the gene matches: 1. The CDR3 covers 14 residues. Germline V gene lookup returns CDR1 SGHAT and CDR2 FQNNGV. This CDR3 reads CASSLIAGGYEQYF. Written as DNA, the CDR3 is TGTGCCAGCAGCTTAATAGCGGGAGGGTACGAGCAGTACTTC.

As concerns this clone: The same CDR3 arises from other DNA sequences in this sample as well. V and J are TRBV28 and TRBJ1-4; unclear D gene. With 2 bases removed from V and 0 bases from J, the gap between germline ends came to 4 bases. Germline loops: CDR1 MDHEN, CDR2 SYDVKM. The CDR3 is 14 residues long. The CDR3: CASSLRATNEKLFF. The CDR3 bases are TGTGCCAGCAGTTTAAGAGCAACTAATGAAAAACTGTTTTTT.

This clone has only one observation. V gene TRBV4-1 combines with J gene TRBJ1-2; D might be TRBD1 (5 bases). The ends were cut back, 4 bases at V and 5 bases at J, with 11 bases in the middle. The CDR3 covers 13 residues. The germline CDR1 and CDR2 sequences are MGHRA and YSYEKL. The CDR3 loop is CASSPGTLYGYTF. The CDR3 DNA sequence: TGCGCCAGCAGCCCCGGGACTCTTTATGGCTACACCTTC.

In DNA, the CDR3 is TGTGCCTGGAGTGTACCCGGGACTAGCAGAGACAATGAGCAGTTCTTC. Amino acid sequence: CAWSVPGTSRDNEQFF. The chain recombines TRBV30 with TRBJ2-1; 9 bases are a match to TRBD2. The CDR3 extends over 16 amino acids. Germline values: CDR1 GTSNPN, CDR2 SVGIG (reference sequence). V lost 0 bases and J lost 5; bases outside the gene matches: 8. The whole variable domain, remainder taken from reference TRBV30 and TRBJ2-1, is SQTIHQWPATLVQPVGSPLSLECTVEGTSNPNLYWYRQAAGRGLQLLFYSVGIGQISSEVPQNLSASRPQDRQFILSSKKLLLSDSGFYLCAWSVPGTSRDNEQFFGPGTRLTVL.

This rearrangement joins TRBV2 to TRBJ1-1, with D maybe TRBD1 (5 bases). V gave up 2 bases and J gave up 3 bases, with 13 bases separating them. Germline V lookup: CDR1 SNHLY, CDR2 FYNNEI. The length of the CDR3 is 15 residues. The chain's CDR3 is CASSEFLQDYTEAFF. The CDR3 coding sequence is TGTGCCAGCAGTGAATTTTTACAGGACTACACTGAAGCTTTCTTT.

J is TRBJ2-1 and V is TRBV7-9; D gene ambiguous. CDR1 SEHNR and CDR2 FQNEAQ come from the germline V gene (reference sequence). The CDR3 totals 11 residues. Trimming pared 5 bases from V and 5 bases from J, leaving 4 bases between. The CDR3 reads CASSHDNEQFF. DNA of the CDR3: TGTGCCAGCAGCCATGACAATGAGCAGTTCTTC.

V is TRBV29-1 and J is TRBJ1-1, with a possible D match to TRBD1 (6 bases). Deletions cut 3 bases from V and 0 bases from J, with 8 bases between. The CDR3 is 13 residues long. Germline-derived CDR1 and CDR2 are SQVTM and ANQGSEA. DNA for the CDR3: TGCAGCGTTGAGGGGGCACTGAACACTGAAGCTTTCTTT. This codes for CSVEGALNTEAFF.

The chain couples TRBV4-1 to TRBJ2-7, with D unresolved. V was clipped by 3 bases and J by 3 bases, with 9 bases between them. The CDR3 extends over 13 amino acids. Germline V CDR1 and CDR2: MGHRA, YSYEKL. In DNA form, the CDR3 reads TGCGCCAGCAGCCAGGAGTTGGTCTACGAGCAGTACTTC. It specifies CASSQELVYEQYF.

The chain links TRBV9 to TRBJ2-1, with D possibly TRBD1 on 5 matching bases. The CDR3 totals 12 residues. V was pared by 5 bases and J by 7 bases, with 10 bases between. Germline V lookup: CDR1 SGDLS, CDR2 YYNGEE. The CDR3 region has the DNA TGTGCCAGCAGGGGCAGGGTAAATGAGCAGTTCTTC. This translates into CASRGRVNEQFF.

The chain combines TRBV6-1 with TRBJ2-4, with D perhaps matching TRBD2 (5 bases). V was trimmed by 0 bases and J by 5 bases, leaving 14 bases between them. CDR3 length: 16 amino acids. The germline gives CDR1 MNHNS, CDR2 SASEGT. CDR3: CASSEATTVLQNIQYF. CDR3 nucleotides: TGTGCCAGCAGTGAAGCGACTACCGTTTTACAAAACATTCAGTACTTC.

This clone was recorded only once. J is TRBJ2-3 and V is TRBV7-9; D gene uncertain. This CDR3 has 13 residues. Germline V gives CDR1 SEHNR, CDR2 FQNEAQ (reference sequence). Trimming took 3 bases from V and 3 from J, leaving 7 bases between them. DNA for the CDR3: TGTGCCAGCAGCTTCTATAATACAGATACGCAGTATTTT. Residues: CASSFYNTDTQYF.